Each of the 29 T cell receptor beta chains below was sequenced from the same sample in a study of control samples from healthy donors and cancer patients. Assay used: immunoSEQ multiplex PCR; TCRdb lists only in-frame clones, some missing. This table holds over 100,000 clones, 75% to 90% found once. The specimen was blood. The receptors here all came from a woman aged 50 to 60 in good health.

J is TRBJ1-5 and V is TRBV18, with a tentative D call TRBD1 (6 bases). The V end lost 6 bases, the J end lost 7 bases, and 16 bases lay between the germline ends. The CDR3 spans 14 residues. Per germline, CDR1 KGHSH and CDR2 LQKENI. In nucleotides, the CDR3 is TGTGCCAGCTCCGAACGACCAGGGGTGCAGCCCCAGCATTTT. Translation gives CASSERPGVQPQHF.

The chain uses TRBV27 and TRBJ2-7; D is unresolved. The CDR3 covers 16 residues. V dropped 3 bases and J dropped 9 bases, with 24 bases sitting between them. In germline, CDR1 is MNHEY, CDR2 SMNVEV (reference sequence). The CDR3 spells CASSFHLRVRRRGQYV. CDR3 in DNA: TGTGCCAGCAGTTTTCACCTAAGGGTAAGACGGCGAGGGCAGTACGTC.

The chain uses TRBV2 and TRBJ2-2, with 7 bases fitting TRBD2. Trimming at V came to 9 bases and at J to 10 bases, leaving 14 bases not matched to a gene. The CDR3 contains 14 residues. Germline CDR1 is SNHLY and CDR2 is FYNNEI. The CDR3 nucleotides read TGTGCCAGTAAAAATGGACTAGTGGACGAGGAGCTGTTTTTT. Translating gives CASKNGLVDEELFF.

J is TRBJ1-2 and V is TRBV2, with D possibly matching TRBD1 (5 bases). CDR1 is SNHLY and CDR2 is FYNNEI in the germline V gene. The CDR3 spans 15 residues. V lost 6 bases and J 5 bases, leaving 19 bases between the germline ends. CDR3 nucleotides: TGTGCCAGCAGCCGGGACCCACAAATTGGGTATGGCTACACCTTC. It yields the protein CASSRDPQIGYGYTF.

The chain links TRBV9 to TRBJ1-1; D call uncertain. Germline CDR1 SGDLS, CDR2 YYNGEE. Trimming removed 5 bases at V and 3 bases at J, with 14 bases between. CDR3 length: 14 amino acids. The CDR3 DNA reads TGTGCCAGCAGTTGGGCAGGAGGAGACACTGAAGCTTTCTTT. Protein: CASSWAGGDTEAFF.

The CDR3 bases are TGTGCCAGTAGTCAGGGGCGAGAGACCCAGTACTTC. As protein: CASSQGRETQYF. This sequence joins TRBV19 and TRBJ2-5; the D gene is possibly TRBD1 (6 bases). Germline V gene lookup returns CDR1 LNHDA and CDR2 SQIVND (reference sequence). V shed 5 bases and J shed 4 bases, with 8 bases lying between them. The CDR3 runs 12 residues.

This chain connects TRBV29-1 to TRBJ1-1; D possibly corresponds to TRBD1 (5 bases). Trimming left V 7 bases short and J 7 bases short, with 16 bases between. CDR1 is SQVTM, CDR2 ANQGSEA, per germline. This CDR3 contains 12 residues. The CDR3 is CSAGGRRDEAFF. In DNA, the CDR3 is TGCAGCGCTGGGGGGAGGAGGGATGAAGCTTTCTTT.

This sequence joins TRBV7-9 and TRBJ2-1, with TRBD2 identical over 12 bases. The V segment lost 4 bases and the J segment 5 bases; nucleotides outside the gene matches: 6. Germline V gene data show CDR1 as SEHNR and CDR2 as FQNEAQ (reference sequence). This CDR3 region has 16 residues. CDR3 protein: CASSSPSGRADNEQFF. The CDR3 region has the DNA TGTGCCAGCAGCTCCCCTAGCGGGAGGGCTGACAATGAGCAGTTCTTC. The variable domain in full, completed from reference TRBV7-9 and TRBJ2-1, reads DTGVSQNPRHKITKRGQNVTFRCDPISEHNRLYWYRQTLGQGPEFLTYFQNEAQLEKSRLLSDRFSAERPKGSFSTLEIQRTEQGDSAMYLCASSSPSGRADNEQFFGPGTRLTVL.

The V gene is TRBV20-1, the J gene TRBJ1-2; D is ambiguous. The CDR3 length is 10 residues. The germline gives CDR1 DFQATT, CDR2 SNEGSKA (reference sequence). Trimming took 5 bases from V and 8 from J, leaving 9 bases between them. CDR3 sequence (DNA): TGCAGTGCTCGTCTAGGGGGCTACACCTTC. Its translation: CSARLGGYTF.

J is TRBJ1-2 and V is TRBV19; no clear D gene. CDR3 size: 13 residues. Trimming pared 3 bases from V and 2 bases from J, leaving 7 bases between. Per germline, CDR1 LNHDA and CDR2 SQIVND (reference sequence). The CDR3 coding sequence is TGTGCCAGTAGTATCCCGGGGAACTATGGCTACACCTTC. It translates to CASSIPGNYGYTF.

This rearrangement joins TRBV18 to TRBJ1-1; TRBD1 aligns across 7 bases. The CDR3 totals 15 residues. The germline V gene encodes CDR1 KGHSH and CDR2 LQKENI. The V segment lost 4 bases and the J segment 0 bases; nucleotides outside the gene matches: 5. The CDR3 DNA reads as TGTGCCAGCTCACTGATCGGACAGGTGAACACTGAAGCTTTCTTT. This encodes CASSLIGQVNTEAFF.

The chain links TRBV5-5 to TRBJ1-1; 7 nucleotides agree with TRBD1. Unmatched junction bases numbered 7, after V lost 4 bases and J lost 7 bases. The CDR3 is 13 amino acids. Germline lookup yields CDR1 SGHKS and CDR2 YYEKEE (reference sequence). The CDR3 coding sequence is TGTGCCAGCAGCCGCCAGGGGGGAGATGAAGCTTTCTTT. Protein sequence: CASSRQGGDEAFF. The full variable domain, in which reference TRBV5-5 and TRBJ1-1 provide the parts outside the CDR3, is DAGVTQSPTHLIKTRGQQVTLRCSPISGHKSVSWYQQVLGQGPQFIFQYYEKEERGRGNFPDRFSARQFPNYSSELNVNALLLGDSALYLCASSRQGGDEAFFGQGTRLTVV.

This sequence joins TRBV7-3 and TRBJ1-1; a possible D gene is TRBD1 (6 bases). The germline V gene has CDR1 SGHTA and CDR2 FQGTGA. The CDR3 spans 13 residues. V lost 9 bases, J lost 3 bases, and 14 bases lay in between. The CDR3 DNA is TGTGCCAGTTCAGGGGCAGGAGACACTGAAGCTTTCTTT. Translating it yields CASSGAGDTEAFF.

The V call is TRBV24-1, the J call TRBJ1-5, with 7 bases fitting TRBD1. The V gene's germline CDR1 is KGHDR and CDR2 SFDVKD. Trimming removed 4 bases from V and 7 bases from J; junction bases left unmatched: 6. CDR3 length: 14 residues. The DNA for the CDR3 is TGTGCCACCAGTGACCTTACAGGGGACCAGCCCCAGCATTTT. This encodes CATSDLTGDQPQHF.

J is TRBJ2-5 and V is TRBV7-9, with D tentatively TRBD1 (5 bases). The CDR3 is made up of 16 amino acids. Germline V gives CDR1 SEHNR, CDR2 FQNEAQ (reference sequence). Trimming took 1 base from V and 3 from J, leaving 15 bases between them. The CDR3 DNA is TGTGCCAGCAGCTTAGACAGGCTTCAGAGAAAAGAGACCCAGTACTTC. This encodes CASSLDRLQRKETQYF.

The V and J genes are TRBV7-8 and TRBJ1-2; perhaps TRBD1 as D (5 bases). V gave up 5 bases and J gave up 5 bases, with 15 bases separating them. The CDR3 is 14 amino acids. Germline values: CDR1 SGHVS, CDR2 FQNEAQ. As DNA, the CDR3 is TGTGCCAGCAGCAAAACGGGGGATCTATATGGCTACACCTTC. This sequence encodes CASSKTGDLYGYTF.

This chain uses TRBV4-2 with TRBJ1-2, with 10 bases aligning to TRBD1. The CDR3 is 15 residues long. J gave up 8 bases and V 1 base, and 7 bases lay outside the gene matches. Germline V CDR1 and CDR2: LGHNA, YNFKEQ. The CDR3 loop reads CASSQGDRGLRGYTF. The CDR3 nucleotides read TGTGCCAGCAGCCAAGGAGACAGGGGGCTCAGGGGCTACACCTTC.

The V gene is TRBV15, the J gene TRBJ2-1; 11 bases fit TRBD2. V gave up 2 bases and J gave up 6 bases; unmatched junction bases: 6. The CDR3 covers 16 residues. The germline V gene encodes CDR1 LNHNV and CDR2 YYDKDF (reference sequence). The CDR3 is CATSRNPGLAVNEQFF. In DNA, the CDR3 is TGTGCCACCAGCAGAAACCCGGGACTAGCGGTCAATGAGCAGTTCTTC.

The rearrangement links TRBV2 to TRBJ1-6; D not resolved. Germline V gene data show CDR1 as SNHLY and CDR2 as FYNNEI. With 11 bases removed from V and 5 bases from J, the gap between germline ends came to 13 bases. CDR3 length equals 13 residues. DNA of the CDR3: TGTGCCGGGAGCCGGACCGATAATTCACCCCTCCACTTT. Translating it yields CAGSRTDNSPLHF. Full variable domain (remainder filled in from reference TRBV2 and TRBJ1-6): EPEVTQTPSHQVTQMGQEVILRCVPISNHLYFYWYRQILGQKVEFLVSFYNNEISEKSEIFDDQFSVERPDGSNFTLKIRSTKLEDSAMYFCAGSRTDNSPLHFGNGTRLTVT.

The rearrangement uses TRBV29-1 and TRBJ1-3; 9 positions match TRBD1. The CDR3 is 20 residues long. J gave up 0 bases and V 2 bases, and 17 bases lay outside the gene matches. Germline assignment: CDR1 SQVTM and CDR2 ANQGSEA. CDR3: CSVEIRGQGLWSLSGNTIYF. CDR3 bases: TGCAGCGTTGAAATCCGCGGACAGGGGCTTTGGTCCCTCTCTGGAAACACCATATATTTT.

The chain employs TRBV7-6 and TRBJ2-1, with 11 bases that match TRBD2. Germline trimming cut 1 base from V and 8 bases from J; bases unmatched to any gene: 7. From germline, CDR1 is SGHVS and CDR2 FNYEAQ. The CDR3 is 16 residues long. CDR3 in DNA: TGTGCCAGCAGCTTAGACGTGACTAGCGGGGTTGATGAGCAGTTCTTC. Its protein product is CASSLDVTSGVDEQFF.

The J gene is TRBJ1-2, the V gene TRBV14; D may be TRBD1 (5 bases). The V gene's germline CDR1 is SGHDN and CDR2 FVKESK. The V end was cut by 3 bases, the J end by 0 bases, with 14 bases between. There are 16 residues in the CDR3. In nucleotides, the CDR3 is TGTGCCAGCAGCCAGGGGACGGCCGAAGCTAACTATGGCTACACCTTC. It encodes CASSQGTAEANYGYTF.

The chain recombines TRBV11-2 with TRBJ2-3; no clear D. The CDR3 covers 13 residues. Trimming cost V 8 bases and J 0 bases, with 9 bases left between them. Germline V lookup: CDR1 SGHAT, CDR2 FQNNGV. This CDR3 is CASGSPSTDTQYF. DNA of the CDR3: TGTGCCAGCGGATCACCGAGCACAGATACGCAGTATTTT.

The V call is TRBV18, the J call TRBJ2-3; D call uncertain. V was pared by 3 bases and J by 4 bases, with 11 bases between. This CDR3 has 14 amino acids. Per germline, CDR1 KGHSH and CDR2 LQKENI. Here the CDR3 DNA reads TGTGCCAGCTCACCCCCTCCCCCCGCAGATACGCAGTATTTT. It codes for CASSPPPPADTQYF. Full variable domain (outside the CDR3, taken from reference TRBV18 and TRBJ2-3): NAGVMQNPRHLVRRRGQEARLRCSPMKGHSHVYWYRQLPEEGLKFMVYLQKENIIDESGMPKERFSAEFPKEGPSILRIQQVVRGDSAAYFCASSPPPPADTQYFGPGTRLTVL.

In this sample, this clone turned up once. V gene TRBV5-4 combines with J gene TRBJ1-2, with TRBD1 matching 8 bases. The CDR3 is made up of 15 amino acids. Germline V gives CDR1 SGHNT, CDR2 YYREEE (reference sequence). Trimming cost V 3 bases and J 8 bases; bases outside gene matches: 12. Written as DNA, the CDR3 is TGTGCCAGCAGCTACCCCGACAGGGGAAGGATCGGCTACACCTTC. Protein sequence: CASSYPDRGRIGYTF.

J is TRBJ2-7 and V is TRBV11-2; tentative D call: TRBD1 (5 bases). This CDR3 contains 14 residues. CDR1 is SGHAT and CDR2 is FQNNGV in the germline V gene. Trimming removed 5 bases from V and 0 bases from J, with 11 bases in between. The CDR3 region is CASSPGISSYEQYF. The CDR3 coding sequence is TGTGCCAGCAGCCCAGGGATTAGCTCCTACGAGCAGTACTTC.

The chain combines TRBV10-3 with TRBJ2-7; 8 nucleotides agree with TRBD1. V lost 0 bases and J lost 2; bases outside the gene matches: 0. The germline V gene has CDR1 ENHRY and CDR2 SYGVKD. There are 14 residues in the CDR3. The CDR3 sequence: CAISESTGAYEQYV. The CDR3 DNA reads TGTGCCATCAGTGAGTCGACAGGGGCCTACGAGCAGTACGTC.

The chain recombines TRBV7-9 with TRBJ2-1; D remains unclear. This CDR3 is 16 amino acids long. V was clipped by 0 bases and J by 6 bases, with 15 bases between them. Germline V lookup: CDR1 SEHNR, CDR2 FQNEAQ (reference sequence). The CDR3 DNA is TGTGCCAGCAGCTTAGCTAGATTGGTGGTGGGCAATGAGCAGTTCTTC. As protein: CASSLARLVVGNEQFF.

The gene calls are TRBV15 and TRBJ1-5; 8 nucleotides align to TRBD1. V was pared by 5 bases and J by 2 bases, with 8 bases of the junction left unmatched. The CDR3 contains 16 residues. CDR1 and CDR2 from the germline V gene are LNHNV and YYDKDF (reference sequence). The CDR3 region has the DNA TGTGCCACCAGCGTCGGACAGGGATGGGGCAATCAGCCCCAGCATTTT. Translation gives CATSVGQGWGNQPQHF. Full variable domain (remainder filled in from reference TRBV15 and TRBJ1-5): DAMVIQNPRYQVTQFGKPVTLSCSQTLNHNVMYWYQQKSSQAPKLLFHYYDKDFNNEADTPDNFQSRRPNTSFCFLDIRSPGLGDTAMYLCATSVGQGWGNQPQHFGDGTRLSIL.